The entry below describes one TCR beta chain. The CDR3 loop spans 14 amino acids. Germline CDR1 is GTSNPN and CDR2 is SVGIG (reference sequence). The V gene lost 3 bases and the J gene lost 0 bases, with 9 bases spanning the gap. Some clones are missing from TCRdb's copy, which holds only in-frame ones; the method was immunoSEQ multiplex PCR. This table holds 50,000 or so clones, 88% found once. These data belong to a study of T cells in tuberculosis. Study-level background: The T cells targeted glucose monomycolate, a mycobacterial lipid, via CD1B. Points from the study as a whole: Low-affinity CD1B-GMM tetramer-binding T cells may have been missed.

Cells were sorted from thawed PBMC rested overnight and stained with GMM-loaded CD1B tetramer, viability dye and anti-CD3. CD1B tetramers were loaded with Rhodococcus equi-derived C32 glucose monomycolate. Before cryopreservation, the sorted PBMC lost their CD14-expressing monocytes. Tetramer-negative cells, some 100,000 per donor, were also sorted. The clonotype comes from an adult woman with latent tuberculosis. Sequencing used CD1b-GMM tetramer-negative cells sorted from PBMCs. The rearrangement uses TRBV30 and TRBJ1-3; D not resolved. In DNA, the CDR3 is TGTGCCTGGAGCACACGGAGCTCTGGAAACACCATATATTTT. Translating gives CAWSTRSSGNTIYF.